This entry features one T cell receptor (beta chain) sequence. No antigen is known for it. The junction shows a germline mismatch at one end, possibly a read error. Noted time point: patch test 1, 2 weeks after DPC sensitization. Treatment noted: therapeutic diphenylcyclopropenone sensitization with weekly scalp DPC. TCRdb reanalysed the RACE reads using MiXCR and keeps one entry per CDR3 protein. This sample yields about 74,000 distinct CDR3 sequences, of which about 32% are seen a single time; about 9.6% belongs to the top ten. These data are taken from a study of human T cells and chemical hapten exposure. Study-level background: Weekly administration of diphenylcyclopropenone to the scalp of patients continued throughout the roughly 23-week study.

The CDR3 has 11 amino acids. The germline CDR1 and CDR2 sequences are MNHEY and SVGAGI. Overall study findings and caveats: Alopecia in all donors means immunity may differ from healthy individuals.

The source was whole blood, collected in connection with sensitization to the hapten diphenylcyclopropenone (DPC). The sequence came from a man aged 35 to 55 with alopecia areata. Some clones in this sample may be carry-over from other donors' samples. The J gene is TRBJ2-7, the V gene TRBV6-5; D ambiguous. CDR3 sequence reads: CASSSTSRQWF. As DNA, the CDR3 is TGTGCCAGCAGTTCAACCAGCAGGCAGTGGTTC.